Below are 24 T cell receptor beta chains sequenced from a single sample in a study of control samples from healthy donors and cancer patients. Profiled with immunoSEQ multiplex PCR; TCRdb holds only in-frame clones, not every one. The sample has about 150,000 clones, 80% to 95% seen once; the top ten hold more than 5%. Sample: blood. Source of these receptors: a man aged 18 to 30 in good health.

The genes are TRBV14 and TRBJ2-5, with 7 bases matching TRBD1. Germline V gene lookup returns CDR1 SGHDN and CDR2 FVKESK. V shed 5 bases, J shed 4 bases, and the junction held 16 bases outside the gene matches. The CDR3 covers 17 residues. The CDR3 DNA sequence: TGTGCCAGCAGCGATGGTATAAACAGGGGCTGGGGAGAGACCCAGTACTTC. It encodes CASSDGINRGWGETQYF.

The V and J genes are TRBV6-5 and TRBJ2-3, with D possibly being TRBD2 (5 bases). The V and J ends lost 1 base and 4 bases respectively, with 12 bases between them. The CDR3 sequence is 15 residues long. The germline gives CDR1 MNHEY, CDR2 SVGAGI. CDR3 sequence reads: CASSYFGISADTQYF. CDR3 nucleotides: TGTGCCAGCAGTTACTTCGGGATAAGTGCAGATACGCAGTATTTT.

V gene TRBV16 combines with J gene TRBJ1-1, with D unresolved. V lost 1 base and J 5 bases, leaving 8 bases between the germline ends. Germline CDR1 and CDR2: KGHSY and FQNENV. The CDR3 spans 13 residues. Here the CDR3 reads CASSQYWGTEAFF. Written as DNA, the CDR3 is TGTGCCAGCAGCCAATATTGGGGTACTGAAGCTTTCTTT.

The chain employs TRBV3-1 (or the pseudogene TRBV3-2) and TRBJ2-7; the match to TRBD1 covers 8 bases. Unmatched junction bases numbered 13, after V lost 5 bases and J lost 4 bases. CDR1 LGHDT and CDR2 YNNKEL come from the germline V gene (reference sequence). This CDR3 has 16 residues. The CDR3 protein is CASSYRDRREGYEQYF. CDR3 DNA: TGTGCCAGCAGCTACCGGGACAGGCGAGAGGGGTACGAGCAGTACTTC.

The chain recombines TRBV7-9 with TRBJ1-4; D not certain. Per the germline V gene, CDR1 is SEHNR and CDR2 is FQNEAQ (reference sequence). The CDR3 consists of 16 residues. The V end lost 4 bases, the J end lost 0 bases, and 12 bases lay between the germline ends. CDR3 sequence reads: CASSSSEAATNEKLFF. The CDR3 DNA sequence: TGTGCCAGCAGCTCATCTGAGGCAGCAACTAATGAAAAACTGTTTTTT.

The rearrangement uses TRBV4-2 and TRBJ1-2; D possibly corresponds to TRBD1 (5 bases). V lost 2 bases to trimming and J lost 3 bases, with 13 bases between them. The CDR3 is 15 residues long. Germline CDR1 and CDR2: LGHNA and YNFKEQ. This CDR3 reads CASSQSSPGDYGYTF. The CDR3 coding sequence is TGTGCCAGCAGCCAATCTTCCCCGGGGGACTATGGCTACACCTTC.

This sequence joins TRBV7-2 and TRBJ2-5; TRBD2 aligns across 12 bases. J was trimmed by 5 bases and V by 4 bases; bases with no gene match: 8. This CDR3 has 16 amino acids. CDR1 is SGHTA, CDR2 FQGNSA, per germline. The CDR3 DNA reads as TGTGCCAGCAGCTCTACTAGCGGGAGGAGGCAGGAGACCCAGTACTTC. This translates into CASSSTSGRRQETQYF. Using reference TRBV7-2 and TRBJ2-5 for the parts outside the CDR3, the full variable domain is GAGVSQSPSNKVTEKGKDVELRCDPISGHTALYWYRQSLGQGLEFLIYFQGNSAPDKSGLPSDRFSAERTGGSVSTLTIQRTQQEDSAVYLCASSSTSGRRQETQYFGPGTRLLVL.

V and J are TRBV28 and TRBJ1-5; D gene uncertain. Trimming removed 2 bases at V and 10 bases at J, with 9 bases between. CDR1 and CDR2 from the germline V gene are MDHEN and SYDVKM. The CDR3 is 12 amino acids. The CDR3 DNA is TGTGCCAGCAGTTTAGGGGTCGCCCCCCAGCATTTT. Its protein is CASSLGVAPQHF.

The CDR3 DNA is TGCGCCAGCACCCCGACGGGGACGTGGGACCAAGAGACCCAGTACTTC. Protein product: CASTPTGTWDQETQYF. The V gene is TRBV4-1, the J gene TRBJ2-5; D is tentatively TRBD1 or TRBD2 (5 bases each). CDR3 length: 16 amino acids. The ends were cut back, 7 bases at V and 0 bases at J, with 18 bases in the middle. CDR1 is MGHRA and CDR2 is YSYEKL in the germline V gene.

The J gene is TRBJ1-5, the V gene TRBV19; 7 bases line up with TRBD1. CDR1 is LNHDA, CDR2 SQIVND, per germline (reference sequence). The ends lost 5 bases at V and 5 bases at J; junction bases unmatched: 6. The CDR3 sequence is 14 residues long. The CDR3, as DNA: TGTGCCAGTAGTCCACAGGGGAGGGATCAGCCCCAGCATTTT. It encodes CASSPQGRDQPQHF. The complete variable domain, with remaining parts taken from reference TRBV19 and TRBJ1-5, reads DGGITQSPKYLFRKEGQNVTLSCEQNLNHDAMYWYRQDPGQGLRLIYYSQIVNDFQKGDIAEGYSVSREKKESFPLTVTSAQKNPTAFYLCASSPQGRDQPQHFGDGTRLSIL.

The V and J genes are TRBV4-2 and TRBJ2-7, with D possibly matching TRBD2 (6 bases). Trimming cost V 4 bases and J 3 bases, with 19 bases left between them. The CDR3 totals 16 residues. The V gene's germline CDR1 is LGHNA and CDR2 YNFKEQ. The CDR3 bases are TGTGCCAGCAGCCCCGTTCTGGGGGGTACTATCTACGAGCAGTACTTC. Translated: CASSPVLGGTIYEQYF.

A word on this clone: This sample also contains other DNA sequences that code for the same CDR3. V is TRBV7-9 and J is TRBJ1-1; D is ambiguous. Between the trimmed V and J ends, which lost 3 bases and 5 bases, there was a span of 7 bases. CDR3 length equals 12 residues. Per the germline V gene, CDR1 is SEHNR and CDR2 is FQNEAQ (reference sequence). The CDR3 is CASSLGSTEAFF. The CDR3 DNA sequence: TGTGCCAGCAGCTTGGGGAGTACTGAAGCTTTCTTT.

This chain links TRBV10-2 with TRBJ2-1; 12 positions match TRBD2. The CDR3 is 14 amino acids. Germline CDR1 is WSHSY and CDR2 is SAAADI. V shed 10 bases, J shed 6 bases, and the junction held 7 bases outside the gene matches. CDR3 region: CATKLAGGLNEQFF. The CDR3, as DNA: TGCGCCACCAAGCTAGCGGGGGGGCTCAATGAGCAGTTCTTC.

J is TRBJ2-7 and V is TRBV6-5; the match to TRBD1 covers 9 bases. This CDR3 comprises 15 residues. Trimming cost V 5 bases and J 4 bases; bases outside gene matches: 9. Per the germline V gene, CDR1 is MNHEY and CDR2 is SVGAGI. The CDR3 spells CASSKGQGLLYEQYF. The CDR3 coding sequence is TGTGCCAGCAGTAAGGGACAGGGTCTGTTGTACGAGCAGTACTTC.

This chain joins TRBV6-6 and TRBJ1-2; possibly TRBD1 for D (5 bases). The germline CDR1 and CDR2 sequences are MNHNY and SVGAGI (reference sequence). The CDR3 has 14 amino acids. The V and J ends lost 2 bases and 5 bases respectively, with 12 bases between them. DNA of the CDR3: TGTGCCAGCAGTTACAGCCGGGACCCATATGGCTACACCTTC. This gives the protein CASSYSRDPYGYTF.

The chain has TRBV28 and TRBJ2-5; TRBD2 agrees at 8 bases. V trimming: 3 bases; J trimming: 5 bases; junction bases outside the gene matches: 5. CDR3 length: 14 amino acids. Germline lookup yields CDR1 MDHEN and CDR2 SYDVKM. Here the CDR3 reads CASSLERETETQYF. For the CDR3, the DNA is TGTGCCAGCAGTTTGGAGCGGGAGACGGAGACCCAGTACTTC.

This chain uses TRBV16 with TRBJ2-2, with a possible D match to TRBD2 (5 bases). The germline V gene has CDR1 KGHSY and CDR2 FQNENV. The CDR3 is made up of 15 amino acids. With 1 base removed from V and 2 bases from J, the gap between germline ends came to 8 bases. In DNA, the CDR3 is TGTGCCAGCAGCCAATATCCTAGCAACACCGGGGAGCTGTTTTTT. It is translated as CASSQYPSNTGELFF.

In this sample, this clone turned up a few times. CDR3 DNA sequence: TGTGCCAGCAGCACCCGACTAGCGGAAACCTACAATGAGCAGTTCTTC. Its translation is CASSTRLAETYNEQFF. The chain has TRBV9 and TRBJ2-1, with 9 bases identical to TRBD2. V lost 4 bases and J lost 2; bases outside the gene matches: 7. CDR3 length: 16 residues. Germline values: CDR1 SGDLS, CDR2 YYNGEE.

With regard to this clone: Distinct nucleotide sequences in the sample also encode this CDR3. V usage is TRBV14 and J usage is TRBJ2-1; D not resolved. Trimming took 6 bases from V and 7 from J, leaving 4 bases between them. Germline CDR1 and CDR2: SGHDN and FVKESK. The CDR3 runs to 10 residues. The chain's CDR3 is CASSQNEQFF. The CDR3, as DNA: TGTGCCAGCAGTCAAAATGAGCAGTTCTTC.

This chain joins TRBV6-1 and TRBJ1-3; a possible D gene is TRBD1 (6 bases). The CDR3 has 17 amino acids. Trimming pared 1 base from V and 3 bases from J, leaving 16 bases between. The V gene's germline CDR1 is MNHNS and CDR2 SASEGT. The DNA of the CDR3 is TGTGCCAGCAGTGAAGGTTTTATGAGGGGGATTGGAAACACCATATATTTT. Residues: CASSEGFMRGIGNTIYF.

A word on this clone: At one boundary the junction diverges from the germline segment, which might be a read error. The chain employs TRBV7-9 and TRBJ2-2; 8 nucleotides line up with TRBD1. The CDR3 is 13 residues long. The germline V gene has CDR1 SEHNR and CDR2 FQNEAQ (reference sequence). The CDR3 DNA sequence: TGCGGGGCAGGGGGCGGCGGCCGCAGGGAGCTGTTTTTT. This encodes CGAGGGGRRELFF. Combining the CDR3 with reference TRBV7-9 and TRBJ2-2 gives the whole variable domain DTGVSQNPRHKITKRGQNVTFRCDPISEHNRLYWYRQTLGQGPEFLTYFQNEAQLEKSRLLSDRFSAERPKGSFSTLEIQRTEQGDSAMYLCGAGGGGRRELFFGEGSRLTVL.

This clone has just one count. The chain uses TRBV19 and TRBJ2-5; 11 nucleotides line up with TRBD2. Trimming removed 9 bases from V and 4 bases from J; junction bases left unmatched: 10. Germline V lookup: CDR1 LNHDA, CDR2 SQIVND (reference sequence). The CDR3 is 15 residues long. Here the CDR3 DNA reads TGTGCCAGCCGGACTAGCGGGTTAAAGGGAGAGACCCAGTACTTC. Residues: CASRTSGLKGETQYF.

V gene TRBV19 combines with J gene TRBJ1-2; D might be TRBD1 (5 bases). This CDR3 comprises 13 residues. The V gene's germline CDR1 is LNHDA and CDR2 SQIVND (reference sequence). Trimming took off 5 bases at V and 6 bases at J, with 13 bases between the two ends. CDR3 protein: CASSPQGSNGYTF. DNA of the CDR3: TGTGCCAGTAGTCCTCAGGGAAGTAATGGCTACACCTTC. Using reference TRBV19 and TRBJ1-2 for the parts outside the CDR3, the full variable domain is DGGITQSPKYLFRKEGQNVTLSCEQNLNHDAMYWYRQDPGQGLRLIYYSQIVNDFQKGDIAEGYSVSREKKESFPLTVTSAQKNPTAFYLCASSPQGSNGYTFGSGTRLTVV.

The chain employs TRBV2 and TRBJ1-1, with D tentatively TRBD1 (6 bases). From germline, CDR1 is SNHLY and CDR2 FYNNEI. The CDR3 consists of 16 residues. V lost 1 base to trimming and J lost 1 base, with 13 bases between them. The CDR3: CASSEERTGANTEAFF. CDR3 coding DNA: TGTGCCAGCAGTGAAGAACGGACGGGGGCGAACACTGAAGCTTTCTTT.